A selection of T cell receptor beta chains follows, all from one sample in a study of T cells in Graves' hyperthyroidism and ophthalmopathy. Using its own MiXCR run on the multiplex PCR reads, TCRdb lists one record per CDR3 protein. The sample carries about 350,000 distinct CDR3 sequences, roughly 14% recorded once. Sequencing was carried out using blood. The receptors stem from a woman aged 25-40 years with Graves' hyperthyroidism. CDR3s include the opening cysteine and the closing phenylalanine or tryptophan. The D gene is left open where the match is weak. Rows may omit the clone size; those that give it use once, few, many or a size class.

>TRBJ1-6|TRBV12-3/TRBV12-4|NA|many
CASSPSRVAPLHF
TGTGCCAGCAGCCCGTCCCGCGTCGCCCCCCTCCACTTT
>TRBJ2-7|TRBV19|TRBD2|few
CASSPTSGESYEQYF
TGTGCCAGTAGCCCGACTAGCGGGGAGTCCTACGAGCAGTACTTC
>TRBJ1-5|TRBV11-2|NA|NA
CASSSLTGGQPQHF
TGTGCCAGCAGCTCCTTAACGGGGGGACAGCCCCAGCATTTT
>TRBJ1-2|TRBV3-1|TRBD1|few
CASSGQAGGSNYGYTF
TGTGCCAGCAGCGGACAGGCTGGAGGTTCTAACTATGGCTACACCTTC
>TRBJ2-2|TRBV29-1|TRBD1|few
CSANTGTGLTGELFF
TGCAGCGCCAACACCGGGACAGGACTCACCGGGGAGCTGTTTTTT
>TRBJ1-5|TRBV20-1|NA|many
CSAASDTSQPQHF
TGCAGTGCCGCCTCGGACACAAGTCAGCCCCAGCATTTT
>TRBJ2-1|TRBV6-1|TRBD2|many
CASTREGGLAGEQFF
TGTGCCAGCACTCGTGAAGGGGGGCTAGCGGGTGAGCAGTTCTTC
>TRBJ2-2|TRBV20-1|NA|NA
CSVVGPFTGELFF
TGCAGTGTGGTGGGACCTTTTACCGGGGAGCTGTTTTTT
>TRBJ2-7|TRBV25-1|TRBD2|many
CASSEYGGYEQYF
TGTGCCAGCAGTGAATACGGGGGGTACGAGCAGTACTTC
>TRBJ1-5|TRBV4-1|NA|NA
CASSQVLGKEEPQHF
TGCGCCAGCAGCCAAGTCCTAGGCAAAGAGGAGCCCCAGCATTTT
>TRBJ1-2|TRBV20-1|NA|many
CSVILGGSSGYTF
TGCAGTGTAATCCTCGGGGGATCTTCTGGCTACACCTTC
>TRBJ2-2|TRBV11-2|NA|many
CASSLSLIGNTGELFF
TGTGCCAGCAGCTTAAGTCTGATAGGGAACACCGGGGAGCTGTTTTTT
>TRBJ1-5|TRBV7-8|NA|many
CASSLAGANQPQHF
TGTGCCAGCAGCTTGGCAGGGGCTAATCAGCCCCAGCATTTT
>TRBJ1-1|TRBV11-2|TRBD1|NA
CASSPGQPNTEAFF
TGTGCCAGCAGTCCGGGACAGCCGAACACTGAAGCTTTCTTT
>TRBJ2-6|TRBV20-1|NA|NA
CSASPGGANVLTF
TGCAGTGCCAGCCCGGGGGGGGCCAACGTCCTGACTTTC
>TRBJ2-1|TRBV29-1|NA|few
CSVGWVGQQFF
TGCAGCGTGGGATGGGTGGGGCAGCAGTTCTTC
>TRBJ2-3|TRBV7-3|NA|many
CASSLGVQDTQYF
TGTGCCAGCAGCTTGGGAGTTCAGGATACGCAGTATTTT
>TRBJ2-1|TRBV7-3|TRBD2|NA
CASSKTRTSRSHEQFF
TGTGCCAGCAGCAAAACCCGGACTAGCCGGTCCCATGAGCAGTTCTTC
>TRBJ2-4|TRBV4-1|NA|few
CASSQGFITGRTKNIQYF
TGCGCCAGCAGCCAAGGTTTTATAACAGGGCGGACCAAAAACATTCAGTACTTC
>TRBJ2-7|TRBV6-2/TRBV6-3|NA|few
CASSYDRRRGVYEQYF
TGTGCCAGCAGTTACGACCGCCGCAGGGGGGTATACGAGCAGTACTTC
>TRBJ1-6|TRBV6-5|NA|few
CASSYRDNSPLHF
TGTGCCAGCAGTTACAGAGATAATTCACCCCTCCACTTT
>TRBJ2-3|TRBV7-8|NA|NA
CASSLEPDSTDTQYF
TGTGCCAGCAGCTTAGAGCCCGACAGCACAGATACGCAGTATTTT
>TRBJ1-1|TRBV6-1|NA|few
CASSPTRIQGSGGNTEAFF
TGTGCCAGCAGCCCGACCAGAATACAGGGCTCGGGGGGAAACACTGAAGCTTTCTTT
>TRBJ1-1|TRBV5-8|NA|few
CASSLAVGGPPEAFF
TGTGCCAGCAGCTTGGCCGTTGGGGGACCCCCTGAAGCTTTCTTT
>TRBJ1-5|TRBV19|NA|few
CASRLAGADSNQPQHF
TGTGCCAGTAGGTTAGCGGGGGCCGATAGCAATCAGCCCCAGCATTTT
>TRBJ1-5|TRBV10-3|NA|many
CAISDPGGGPQHF
TGTGCCATCTCAGATCCTGGGGGGGGGCCCCAGCATTTT
>TRBJ1-1|TRBV30|NA|NA
CAWRVKTEAFF
TGTGCCTGGAGGGTAAAGACTGAAGCTTTCTTT
>TRBJ2-3|TRBV24-1|NA|many
CATSDLGLGDTQYF
TGTGCCACCAGTGATCTTGGATTGGGAGATACGCAGTATTTT
>TRBJ1-6|TRBV4-1|NA|NA
CASSQEFDSPLHF
TGCGCCAGCAGCCAAGAGTTCGATTCACCCCTCCACTTT
>TRBJ2-1|TRBV4-1|NA|NA
CASSQIGTRGEQFF
TGCGCCAGCAGCCAAATAGGTACTAGGGGTGAGCAGTTCTTC
>TRBJ1-1|TRBV20-1|NA|NA
CSARDLATMNTEAFF
TGCAGTGCTAGAGATCTCGCGACGATGAACACTGAAGCTTTCTTT